Sequencing of this TCR beta chain was carried out in a study of shared clonotypes between healthy human individuals. Using ten immunoSEQ deep assay plates, investigators sequenced unsorted PBMC DNA. Clones were sequenced by immunoSEQ multiplex PCR, and TCRdb holds only the in-frame ones, with some missing. Of 450,000 to 550,000 clones detected, 79% appear once; the ten largest clones hold approximately 13%. The CDR3 has 18 amino acids. The J segment lost 3 bases and the V segment lost 1 base, leaving 13 bases of the junction unmatched. From germline, CDR1 is SGHAT and CDR2 FQNNGV. This chain links TRBV11-2 with TRBJ2-3; 7 positions match TRBD2. Source material: PBMCs. The clonotype comes from a middle-aged woman in good health. Some clones in this sample may be carry-over from other donors' samples. The CDR3 nucleotides read TGTGCCAGCAGCTTAGGAGTGCGGGGCGGGAGAGGGACAGATACGCAGTATTTT. This sequence encodes CASSLGVRGGRGTDTQYF.